This TCR beta chain originates from a study of cytomegalovirus exposure and HLA in healthy donors. Trimming took 4 bases from V and 0 from J, leaving 20 bases between them. This CDR3 has 17 residues. Germline-derived CDR1 and CDR2 are SGHRS and YFSETQ. Comments on this clone: Antigen unknown.

The protocol was immunoSEQ multiplex PCR, while the TCRdb copy is restricted to in-frame clones and leaves out a portion. The sample lists 65,000 to 75,000 clones; about 94% were seen once. Study results and limitations: In vitro work confirmed that a few CMV-associated chains recognize CMV antigens. For cytomegalovirus status, the classifier reportedly gave diagnoses with high specificity and sensitivity.

The receptor comes from a man aged 18 to 29 in good health and CMV-seropositive. Sequenced input: PBMCs. The chain has TRBV5-1 and TRBJ2-7; perhaps TRBD2 as D (6 bases). This chain's CDR3 is CASSRDQGGDLSYEQYF. Written as DNA, the CDR3 is TGCGCCAGCAGCCGCGATCAGGGCGGGGACCTCTCCTACGAGCAGTACTTC.